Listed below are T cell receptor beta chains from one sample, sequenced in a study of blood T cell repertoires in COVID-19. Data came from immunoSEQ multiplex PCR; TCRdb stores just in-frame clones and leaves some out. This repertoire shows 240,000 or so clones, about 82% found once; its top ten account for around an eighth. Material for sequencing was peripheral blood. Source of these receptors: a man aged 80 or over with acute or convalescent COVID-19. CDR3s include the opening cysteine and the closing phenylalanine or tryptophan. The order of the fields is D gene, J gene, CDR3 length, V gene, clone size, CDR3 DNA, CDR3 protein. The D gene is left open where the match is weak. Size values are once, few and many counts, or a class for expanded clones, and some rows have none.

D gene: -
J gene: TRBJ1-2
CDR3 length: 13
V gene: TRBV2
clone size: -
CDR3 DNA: TGTGCCAGCACGCGATCCCCCAACTATGGCTACACCTTC
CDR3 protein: CASTRSPNYGYTF

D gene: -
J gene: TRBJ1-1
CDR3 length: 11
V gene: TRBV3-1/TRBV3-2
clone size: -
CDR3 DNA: TGTGCCAGCCGTTCGAACACTGAAGCTTTCTTT
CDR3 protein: CASRSNTEAFF

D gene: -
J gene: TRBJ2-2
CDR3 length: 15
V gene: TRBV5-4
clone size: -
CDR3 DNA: TGTGCCAGCAGCTCCGCCAGCGGGTACACCGGGGAGCTGTTTTTT
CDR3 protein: CASSSASGYTGELFF

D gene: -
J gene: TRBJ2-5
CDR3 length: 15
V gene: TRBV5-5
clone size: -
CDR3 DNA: TGTGCCAGCAGCTTTCCGCCCGGACAGCAAGAGACCCAGTACTTC
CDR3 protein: CASSFPPGQQETQYF

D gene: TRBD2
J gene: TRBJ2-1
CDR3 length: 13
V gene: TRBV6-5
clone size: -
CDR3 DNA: TGTGCCAGCACCATAGCGGGCTCCAATGAGCAGTTCTTC
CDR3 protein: CASTIAGSNEQFF

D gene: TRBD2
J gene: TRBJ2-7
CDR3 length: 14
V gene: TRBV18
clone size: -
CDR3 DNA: TGTGCCAGCTCGTCCCGGGGGGACTCCTACGAGCAGTACTTC
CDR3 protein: CASSSRGDSYEQYF

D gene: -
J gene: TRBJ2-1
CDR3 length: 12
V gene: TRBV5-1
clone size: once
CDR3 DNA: TGCGCCAGCAGCTTCGGGTACAATGAGCAGTTCTTC
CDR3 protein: CASSFGYNEQFF

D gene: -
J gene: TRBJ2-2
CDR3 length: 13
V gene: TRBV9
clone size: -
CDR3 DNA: TGTGCCAGCAGCGTAGGACAGACCGGGGAGCTGTTTTTT
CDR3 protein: CASSVGQTGELFF

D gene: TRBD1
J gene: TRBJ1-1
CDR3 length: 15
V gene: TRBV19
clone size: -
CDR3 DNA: TGTGCCAGTAGTAGACAGGGGGCGAAAGGCACTGAAGCTTTCTTT
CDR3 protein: CASSRQGAKGTEAFF

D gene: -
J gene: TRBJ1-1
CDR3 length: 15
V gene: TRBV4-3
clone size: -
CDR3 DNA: TGCGCCAGCAGCCAAGGTGAGGTGGGGCTCACTGAAGCTTTCTTT
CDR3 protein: CASSQGEVGLTEAFF

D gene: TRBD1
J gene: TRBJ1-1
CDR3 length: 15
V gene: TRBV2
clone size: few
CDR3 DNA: TGTGCCACCCCACCCGGGACAGGGGTGGGAACTGAAGCTTTCTTT
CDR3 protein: CATPPGTGVGTEAFF

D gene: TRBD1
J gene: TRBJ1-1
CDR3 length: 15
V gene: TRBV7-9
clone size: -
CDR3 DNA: TGTGCCAGCAGCCCGAGGGACAGGGTGTACACTGAAGCTTTCTTT
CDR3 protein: CASSPRDRVYTEAFF

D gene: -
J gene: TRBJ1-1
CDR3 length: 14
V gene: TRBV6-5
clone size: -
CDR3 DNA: TGTGCCAGCAGTTACGCGATCGGGGGCACTGAAGCTTTCTTT
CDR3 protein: CASSYAIGGTEAFF

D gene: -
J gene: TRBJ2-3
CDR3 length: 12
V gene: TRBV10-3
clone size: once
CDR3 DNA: TGTGCCATCAGTGGCCTAGCAGATACGCAGTATTTT
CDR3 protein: CAISGLADTQYF

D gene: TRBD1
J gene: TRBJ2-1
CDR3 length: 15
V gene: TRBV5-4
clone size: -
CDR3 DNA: TGTGCCAGCAGCATTGGGACAGGGAGCTACAATGAGCAGTTCTTC
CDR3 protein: CASSIGTGSYNEQFF

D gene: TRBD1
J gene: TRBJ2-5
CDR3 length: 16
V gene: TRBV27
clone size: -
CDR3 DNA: TGTGCCAGCAGACCAAACCGGGACAGGGGGCTGGAGACCCAGTACTTC
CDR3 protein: CASRPNRDRGLETQYF

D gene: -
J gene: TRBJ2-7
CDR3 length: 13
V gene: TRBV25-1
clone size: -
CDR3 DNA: TGTGCCAGCAGTGAGGGCCCTAAAGACGAGCAGTACTTC
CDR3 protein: CASSEGPKDEQYF

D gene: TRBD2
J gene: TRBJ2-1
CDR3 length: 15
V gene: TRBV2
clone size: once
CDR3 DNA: TGTGCCAGCAGTGGTTTAGCGGGGAACTACAATGAGCAGTTCTTC
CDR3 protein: CASSGLAGNYNEQFF

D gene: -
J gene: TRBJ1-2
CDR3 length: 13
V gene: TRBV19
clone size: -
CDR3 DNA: TGTGCCAGTAGTATTCGGACACACTATGGCTACACCTTC
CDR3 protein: CASSIRTHYGYTF

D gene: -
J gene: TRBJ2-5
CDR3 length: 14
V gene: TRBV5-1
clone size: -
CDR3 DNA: TGCGCCAGCAGCTTGGGGGCAGGTCAAGAGACCCAGTACTTC
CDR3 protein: CASSLGAGQETQYF

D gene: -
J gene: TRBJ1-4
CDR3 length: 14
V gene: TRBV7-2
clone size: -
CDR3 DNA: TGTGCCAGCAGCTTAATGGTAATTTCGGAGAAACTGTTTTTT
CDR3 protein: CASSLMVISEKLFF

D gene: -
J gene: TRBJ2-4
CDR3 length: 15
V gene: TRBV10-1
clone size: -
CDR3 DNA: TGCGCCAGCAGTGACCCAGGGATCGCCAAAAACATTCAGTACTTC
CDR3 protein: CASSDPGIAKNIQYF

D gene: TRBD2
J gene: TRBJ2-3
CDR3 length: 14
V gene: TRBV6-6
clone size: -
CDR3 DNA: TGTGCCAGCAGTTACGGGCGGGGGTCAGATACGCAGTATTTT
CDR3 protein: CASSYGRGSDTQYF

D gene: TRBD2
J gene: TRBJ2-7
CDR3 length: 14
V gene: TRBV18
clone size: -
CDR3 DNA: TGTGCCAGCTCACAGCCGGGACTAGAGGACGAGCAGTACTTC
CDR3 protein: CASSQPGLEDEQYF

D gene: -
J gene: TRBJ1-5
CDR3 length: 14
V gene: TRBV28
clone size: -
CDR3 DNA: TGTGCCAGCAAACTGGGGGGGGCAAATCAGCCCCAGCATTTT
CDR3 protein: CASKLGGANQPQHF

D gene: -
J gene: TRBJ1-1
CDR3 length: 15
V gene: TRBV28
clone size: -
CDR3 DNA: TGTGCCAGCAGCTTATCAAGGACATCCAACACTGAAGCTTTCTTT
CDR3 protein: CASSLSRTSNTEAFF

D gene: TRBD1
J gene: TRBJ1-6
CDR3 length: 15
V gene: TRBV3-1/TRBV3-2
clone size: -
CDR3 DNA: TGTGCCAGCAGCCCCACCGGGACAGCAGATTCACCCCTCCACTTT
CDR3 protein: CASSPTGTADSPLHF

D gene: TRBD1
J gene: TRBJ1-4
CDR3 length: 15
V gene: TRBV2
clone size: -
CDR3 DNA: TGTGCCAGCAGTGGAGGGGGCTGGGGTAATGAAAAACTGTTTTTT
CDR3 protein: CASSGGGWGNEKLFF

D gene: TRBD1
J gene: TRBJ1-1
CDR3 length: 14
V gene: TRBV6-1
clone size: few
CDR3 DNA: TGTGCCAGCAGTGACGAGGACAGGTGGAAGGAAGCTTTCTTT
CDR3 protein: CASSDEDRWKEAFF

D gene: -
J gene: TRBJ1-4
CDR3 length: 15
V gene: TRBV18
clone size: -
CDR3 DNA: TGTGCCAGCTCTCTGGACATCGGCCCTAGTGAAAAACTGTTTTTT
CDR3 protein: CASSLDIGPSEKLFF

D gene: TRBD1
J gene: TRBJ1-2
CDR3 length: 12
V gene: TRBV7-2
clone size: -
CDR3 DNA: TGTGCCAGCAGCGTTCAGGACAGGTCGAACACCTTC
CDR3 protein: CASSVQDRSNTF

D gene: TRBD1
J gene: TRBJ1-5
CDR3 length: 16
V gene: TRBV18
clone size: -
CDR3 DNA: TGTGCCAGCTCTTTGACAGGGATGGGGAACAATCAGCCCCAGCATTTT
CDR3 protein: CASSLTGMGNNQPQHF

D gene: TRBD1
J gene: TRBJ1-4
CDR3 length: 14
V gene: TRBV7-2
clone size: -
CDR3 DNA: TGTGCCAGCAGCTTTGGCCAGGGGGGCGAAAAACTGTTTTTT
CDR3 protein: CASSFGQGGEKLFF

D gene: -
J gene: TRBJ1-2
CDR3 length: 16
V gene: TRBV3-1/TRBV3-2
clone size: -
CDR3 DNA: TGTGCCAGCAGCCGATCCCCGGGACAACCTAACTATGGCTACACCTTC
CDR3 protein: CASSRSPGQPNYGYTF

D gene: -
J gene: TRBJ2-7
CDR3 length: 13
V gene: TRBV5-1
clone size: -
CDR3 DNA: TGCGCCAGCAGCGTCGGCAGGGCCTACGAGCAGTACTTC
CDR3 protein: CASSVGRAYEQYF

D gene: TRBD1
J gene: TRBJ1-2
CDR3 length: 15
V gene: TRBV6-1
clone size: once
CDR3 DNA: TGTGCCAGCAGTGAAGCGGGGACAGCCCCCTATGGCTACACCTTC
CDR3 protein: CASSEAGTAPYGYTF

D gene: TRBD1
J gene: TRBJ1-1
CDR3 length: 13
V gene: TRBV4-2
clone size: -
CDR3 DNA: TGTGCCAGCAGCACGACAGGGGCGGATGAAGCTTTCTTT
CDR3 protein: CASSTTGADEAFF

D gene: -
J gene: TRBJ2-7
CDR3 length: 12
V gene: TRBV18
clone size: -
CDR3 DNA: TGTGCCAGCTCCCGGGGGTTCTACGAGCAGTACTTC
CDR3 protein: CASSRGFYEQYF

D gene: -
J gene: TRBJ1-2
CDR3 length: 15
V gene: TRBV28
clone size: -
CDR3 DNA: TGTGCCAGCAGTTTGGTTGTACAGGGAGGGTATGGCTACACCTTC
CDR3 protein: CASSLVVQGGYGYTF

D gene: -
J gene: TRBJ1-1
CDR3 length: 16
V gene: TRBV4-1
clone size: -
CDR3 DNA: TGCGCCAGCAGCCAAGATGTAGCACAAGCGAACACTGAAGCTTTCTTT
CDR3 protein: CASSQDVAQANTEAFF

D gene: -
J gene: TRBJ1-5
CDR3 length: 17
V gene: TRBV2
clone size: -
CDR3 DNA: TGTGCCAGCAGTTATGCGCGGGACGGGCGGGGAAATCAGCCCCAGCATTTT
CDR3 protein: CASSYARDGRGNQPQHF

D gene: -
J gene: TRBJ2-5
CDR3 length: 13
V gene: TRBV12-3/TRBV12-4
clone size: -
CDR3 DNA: TGTGCCAGCACTCATCGGGGGAAAGAGACCCAGTACTTC
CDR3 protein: CASTHRGKETQYF

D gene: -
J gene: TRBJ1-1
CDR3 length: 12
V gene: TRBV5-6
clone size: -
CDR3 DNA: TGTGCCAGCAGCTTACAGAACACTGAAGCTTTCTTT
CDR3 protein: CASSLQNTEAFF

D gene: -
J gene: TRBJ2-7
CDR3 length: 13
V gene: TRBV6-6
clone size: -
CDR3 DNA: TGTGCCAGCAGTTACTCCGAACCTACGGAGCAGTACTTC
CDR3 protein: CASSYSEPTEQYF

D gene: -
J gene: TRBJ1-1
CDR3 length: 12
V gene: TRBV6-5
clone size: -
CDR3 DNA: TGTGCCAGCAGACATGCGGACACTGAAGCTTTCTTT
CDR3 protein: CASRHADTEAFF